Listed here are 15 T cell receptor beta chains from one sample, sequenced in a study of T-cell memory formation after mild COVID-19. TCRdb processed the 5' RACE reads anew with MiXCR; each CDR3 protein has one entry. The sample lists about 280,000 distinct CDR3 sequences; approximately 8.4% were seen once. Sequenced sample: PBMCs or a T cell subset sorted from them (not recorded which). The receptor set was obtained from a man younger than 35 who had mild COVID-19 (a few samples of this study predate the infection). Cell type and time point are not known.

This clonotype has a count of ten or more. The chain is built from TRBV4-3 and TRBJ2-4, with TRBD2 matching over 7 bases. The CDR3 spans 16 residues. Germline assignment: CDR1 LGHNA and CDR2 YSLEER. Losses at the gene ends were 0 bases for V and 1 base for J; bases not matched to a gene: 3. DNA for the CDR3: TGCGCCAGCAGCCAAGATCGGCGGGGGGCCAAAAACATTCAGTACTTC. Its protein is CASSQDRRGAKNIQYF.

The V and J genes are TRBV24-1 and TRBJ1-5; the match to TRBD1 covers 7 bases. Germline V gene lookup returns CDR1 KGHDR and CDR2 SFDVKD. Trimming cost V 4 bases and J 7 bases; bases outside gene matches: 9. CDR3 length equals 15 residues. The CDR3 DNA reads as TGTGCCACCAGTGACACCAGGGGGTCCGGGCAGCCCCAGCATTTT. Its protein product is CATSDTRGSGQPQHF.

The chain links TRBV11-2 to TRBJ2-3, with 9 bases fitting TRBD2. The CDR3 length is 16 residues. Germline lookup yields CDR1 SGHAT and CDR2 FQNNGV. After removal of 2 bases from V and 2 bases from J, the junction contained 5 bases not matched to a gene. The CDR3 DNA follows: TGTGCCAGCAGCTTACGGGCTAGCGGGACCACAGATACGCAGTATTTT. It translates to CASSLRASGTTDTQYF.

This clonotype came up once. The chain is built from TRBV7-6 and TRBJ2-3, with 11 nucleotides matching TRBD2. Losses at the gene ends were 5 bases for V and 6 bases for J; bases not matched to a gene: 7. Germline lookup yields CDR1 SGHVS and CDR2 FNYEAQ. The CDR3 is made up of 15 amino acids. The CDR3 sequence is CASSPDRLAGDTQYF. The DNA for the CDR3 is TGTGCCAGCAGCCCCGATCGACTAGCGGGGGATACGCAGTATTTT.

A few counts support this clonotype. The chain employs TRBV7-2 and TRBJ2-1; D uncertain. Germline lookup yields CDR1 SGHTA and CDR2 FQGNSA. CDR3 length: 13 amino acids. Trimming stripped 2 bases from V and 9 bases from J, with 11 bases between. The CDR3 DNA is TGTGCCAGCAGCTTAACCCCCTCGGGTGAGCAGTTCTTC. This translates into CASSLTPSGEQFF.

This clonotype occurred many times. This rearrangement joins TRBV6-6 to TRBJ2-5, with 12 nucleotides matching TRBD1. The V and J ends lost 6 bases and 5 bases, in that order; junction bases with no gene match: 7. Per germline, CDR1 MNHNY and CDR2 SVGAGI (reference sequence). This CDR3 comprises 15 residues. The CDR3 DNA is TGTGCCAGCAGGCCCGGGACAGGGGGCTGGGAGACCCAGTACTTC. Its translation: CASRPGTGGWETQYF.

The J gene is TRBJ1-1, the V gene TRBV11-2; 9 bases fit TRBD1. The CDR3 is 17 amino acids. From germline, CDR1 is SGHAT and CDR2 FQNNGV. V lost 5 bases, J lost 5 bases, and 15 bases stayed unmatched. The CDR3 loop reads CASSPGDRAILRTEAFF. CDR3 DNA: TGTGCCAGCAGCCCCGGGGACAGGGCGATCTTGCGGACTGAAGCTTTCTTT.

This clonotype turned up a few times. As DNA, the CDR3 is TGCGCCAGCAGCCAGGGACAGGGGGTCTCTGAAGCTTTCTTT. The encoded protein is CASSQGQGVSEAFF. This chain connects TRBV4-1 to TRBJ1-1; 11 bases align to TRBD1. Per the germline V gene, CDR1 is MGHRA and CDR2 is YSYEKL. The CDR3 contains 14 residues. Losses at the gene ends were 3 bases for V and 6 bases for J; bases not matched to a gene: 3.

The CDR3 protein is CASSFWTSEPQYF. The DNA of the CDR3 is TGTGCCAGCAGCTTCTGGACTAGCGAGCCCCAGTACTTC. This rearrangement joins TRBV7-2 to TRBJ2-5; 9 bases map to TRBD2. Germline values: CDR1 SGHTA, CDR2 FQGNSA. V was pared by 3 bases and J by 9 bases, with 5 bases of the junction left unmatched. The CDR3 contains 13 residues.

The chain couples TRBV5-1 to TRBJ2-3, with TRBD2 identical over 8 bases. Looked up from germline, CDR1 is SGHRS and CDR2 is YFSETQ. The CDR3 spans 14 residues. J was trimmed by 5 bases and V by 5 bases; bases with no gene match: 7. CDR3 bases: TGCGCCAGCAGAACGGGGGGGTCTGGAGATACGCAGTATTTT. Amino acids: CASRTGGSGDTQYF. Complete variable domain (other parts from reference TRBV5-1 and TRBJ2-3): KAGVTQTPRYLIKTRGQQVTLSCSPISGHRSVSWYQQTPGQGLQFLFEYFSETQRNKGNFPGRFSGRQFSNSRSEMNVSTLELGDSALYLCASRTGGSGDTQYFGPGTRLTVL.

The chain recombines TRBV6-4 with TRBJ2-3, with 11 bases that match TRBD2. Germline CDR1 MRHNA, CDR2 SNTAGT. V gave up 6 bases and J gave up 3 bases; unmatched junction bases: 5. The CDR3 consists of 15 residues. CDR3 DNA sequence: TGTGCCAGCAGAGCCGGGACTAGCGGAACAGATACGCAGTATTTT. Protein: CASRAGTSGTDTQYF.

About this clonotype itself: The junction departs from the called germline gene at one end, perhaps through a read error. This chain connects TRBV6-5 to TRBJ1-6, with D tentatively TRBD1 (5 bases). The CDR3 runs to 14 residues. Germline V CDR1 and CDR2: MNHEY, SVGAGI. DNA of the CDR3: TGTGCCAGCAGCCGAACCAGGGTTAATTCACACCTCCACTTT. Protein: CASSRTRVNSHLHF.

V usage is TRBV7-2 and J usage is TRBJ2-5; D gene ambiguous. CDR1 and CDR2 (germline): SGHTA, FQGNSA. The CDR3 spans 12 residues. The V end lost 5 bases, the J end lost 10 bases, and 14 bases lay between the germline ends. In DNA, the CDR3 is TGTGCCAGCAGCACTCCCTGGGAAGACCAGTACTTC. It specifies CASSTPWEDQYF.

The chain couples TRBV12-1 to TRBJ2-1. TRBV12-1 is listed as a pseudogene. This CDR3 has 13 amino acids. Written as DNA, the CDR3 is TGTGCCAGCAGCTTTGCGACAGAACCAAAGCAGTTCTTC. It yields the protein CASSFATEPKQFF.

V and J are TRBV5-1 and TRBJ1-2; 9 bases align to TRBD1. Germline V gene data show CDR1 as SGHRS and CDR2 as YFSETQ. The CDR3 is 13 amino acids. Trimming removed 3 bases from V and 7 bases from J; junction bases left unmatched: 4. The chain's CDR3 is CASSSRDRVGYTF. The CDR3 nucleotides are TGCGCCAGCAGCTCCCGGGACAGGGTTGGCTACACCTTC.